The text below deals with one T cell receptor (beta chain). The antigen remains unidentified. This specimen comes from a study of shared clonotypes between healthy human individuals. About the research overall: A couple of female and three male donors aged 18 to 49 were enrolled. Per-donor plates numbered three CD4 naive, three CD4 memory, two CD8 naive and one CD8 memory.

Trimming shortened V by 4 bases and J by 3 bases, and 12 bases separated the two germline ends. The CDR3 covers 13 residues. The germline V gene encodes CDR1 SQVTM and CDR2 ANQGSEA. The table came from immunoSEQ multiplex PCR; TCRdb's copy has only in-frame clones and leaves some out. The profile shows approximately 2.1 million clones, more than 80% of them singletons. Findings and limits, study-wide: On the whole, naive subsets had larger estimated richness than memory subsets had.

This receptor was identified in a man between 18 and 35 years old in good health. Some clones in this sample may be carry-over from other donors' samples. The chain combines TRBV29-1 with TRBJ2-5; the D gene is possibly TRBD1 (6 bases). The source material was naive CD4+ T cells from PBMCs. Subset of the sample: CD45RA+ positively selected. CDR3 protein: CSVGRAGEETQYF. The CDR3 coding sequence is TGCAGCGTTGGAAGGGCAGGGGAAGAGACCCAGTACTTC.